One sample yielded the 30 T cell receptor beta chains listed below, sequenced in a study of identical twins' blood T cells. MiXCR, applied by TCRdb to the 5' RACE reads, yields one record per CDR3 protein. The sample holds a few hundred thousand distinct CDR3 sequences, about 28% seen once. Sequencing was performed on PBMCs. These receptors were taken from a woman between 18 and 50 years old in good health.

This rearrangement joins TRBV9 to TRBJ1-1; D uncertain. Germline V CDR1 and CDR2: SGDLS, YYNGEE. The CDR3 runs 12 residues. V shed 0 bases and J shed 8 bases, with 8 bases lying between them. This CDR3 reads CASSVAGGEAFF. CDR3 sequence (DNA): TGTGCCAGCAGCGTAGCGGGAGGCGAAGCTTTCTTT. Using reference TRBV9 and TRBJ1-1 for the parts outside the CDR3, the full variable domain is DSGVTQTPKHLITATGQRVTLRCSPRSGDLSVYWYQQSLDQGLQFLIQYYNGEERAKGNILERFSAQQFPDLHSELNLSSLELGDSALYFCASSVAGGEAFFGQGTRLTVV.

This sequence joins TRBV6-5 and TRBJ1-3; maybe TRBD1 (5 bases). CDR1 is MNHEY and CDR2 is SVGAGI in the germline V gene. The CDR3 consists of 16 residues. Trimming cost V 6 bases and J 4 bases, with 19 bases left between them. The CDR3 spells CASSRIYYRTGNTIYF. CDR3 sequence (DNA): TGTGCCAGCAGCCGAATATATTACAGGACGGGAAACACCATATATTTT.

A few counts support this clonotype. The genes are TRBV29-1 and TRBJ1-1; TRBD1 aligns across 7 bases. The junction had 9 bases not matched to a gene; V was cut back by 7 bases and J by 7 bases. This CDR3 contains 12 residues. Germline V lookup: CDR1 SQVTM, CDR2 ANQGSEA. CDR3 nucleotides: TGCAGCGCCATAACAGGGGACGTTGAAGCTTTCTTT. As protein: CSAITGDVEAFF.

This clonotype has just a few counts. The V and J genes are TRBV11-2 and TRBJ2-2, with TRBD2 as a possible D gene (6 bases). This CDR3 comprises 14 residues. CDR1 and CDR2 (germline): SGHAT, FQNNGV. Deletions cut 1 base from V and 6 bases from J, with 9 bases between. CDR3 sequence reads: CASSLALASGELFF. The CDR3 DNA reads TGTGCCAGCAGCTTAGCCCTAGCGTCCGGGGAGCTGTTTTTT.

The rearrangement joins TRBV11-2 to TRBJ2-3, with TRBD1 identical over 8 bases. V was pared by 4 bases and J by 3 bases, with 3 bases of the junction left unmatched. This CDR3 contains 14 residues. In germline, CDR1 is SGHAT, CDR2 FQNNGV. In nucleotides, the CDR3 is TGTGCCAGCAGCTGGACAGGGACAACAGATACGCAGTATTTT. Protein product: CASSWTGTTDTQYF.

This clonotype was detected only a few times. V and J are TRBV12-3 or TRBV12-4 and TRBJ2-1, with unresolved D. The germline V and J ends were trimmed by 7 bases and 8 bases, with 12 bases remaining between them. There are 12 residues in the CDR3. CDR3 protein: CASTRGLDEQFF. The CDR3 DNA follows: TGTGCCAGCACTCGAGGTCTCGATGAGCAGTTCTTC.

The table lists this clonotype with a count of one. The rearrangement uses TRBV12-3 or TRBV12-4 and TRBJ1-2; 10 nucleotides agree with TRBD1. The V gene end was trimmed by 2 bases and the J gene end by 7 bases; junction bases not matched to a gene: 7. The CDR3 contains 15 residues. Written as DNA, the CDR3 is TGTGCCAGCAGTTTAACGGGGGACAGGGGAAGTGGCTACACCTTC. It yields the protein CASSLTGDRGSGYTF.

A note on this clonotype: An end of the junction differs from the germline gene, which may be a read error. CDR3 in DNA: TGTGCCGGCAGTTACCCCCAGGGATCATCCTATGGCTACACCTTC. It specifies CAGSYPQGSSYGYTF. This sequence joins TRBV6-6 and TRBJ1-2; possibly TRBD1 for D (5 bases). The CDR3 has 15 amino acids. Germline CDR1 and CDR2: MNHNY and SVGAGI (reference sequence).

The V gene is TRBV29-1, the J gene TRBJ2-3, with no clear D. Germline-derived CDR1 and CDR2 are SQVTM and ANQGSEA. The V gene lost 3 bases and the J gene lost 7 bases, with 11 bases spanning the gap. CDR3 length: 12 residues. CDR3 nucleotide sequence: TGCAGCGTTGACCACCAAGAGAATACGCAGTATTTT. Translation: CSVDHQENTQYF.

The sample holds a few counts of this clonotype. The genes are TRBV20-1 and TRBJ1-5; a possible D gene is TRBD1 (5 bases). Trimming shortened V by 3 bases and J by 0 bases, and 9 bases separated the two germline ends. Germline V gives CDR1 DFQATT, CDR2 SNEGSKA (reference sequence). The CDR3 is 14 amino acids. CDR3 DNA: TGCAGTGCTAGGACAGCCTATAGCAATCAGCCCCAGCATTTT. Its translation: CSARTAYSNQPQHF.

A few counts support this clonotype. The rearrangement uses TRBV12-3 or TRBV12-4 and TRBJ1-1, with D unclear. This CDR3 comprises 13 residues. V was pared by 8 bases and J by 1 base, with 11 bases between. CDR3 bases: TGTGCCAGCGGCATAAAACCGAACACTGAAGCTTTCTTT. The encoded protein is CASGIKPNTEAFF.

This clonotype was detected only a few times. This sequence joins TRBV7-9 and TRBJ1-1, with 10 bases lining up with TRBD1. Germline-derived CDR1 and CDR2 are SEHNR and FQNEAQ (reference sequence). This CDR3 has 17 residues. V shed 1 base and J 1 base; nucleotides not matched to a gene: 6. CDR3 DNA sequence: TGTGCCAGCAGCTTAGTGGGGACAGGGGAGGAGAACACTGAAGCTTTCTTT. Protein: CASSLVGTGEENTEAFF.

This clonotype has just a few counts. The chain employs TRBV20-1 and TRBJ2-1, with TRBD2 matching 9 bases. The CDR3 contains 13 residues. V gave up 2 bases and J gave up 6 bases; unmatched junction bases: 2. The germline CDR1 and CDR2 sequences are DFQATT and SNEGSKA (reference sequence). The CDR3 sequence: CSARRRGGNEQFF. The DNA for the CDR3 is TGCAGTGCTAGAAGGCGGGGGGGCAATGAGCAGTTCTTC.

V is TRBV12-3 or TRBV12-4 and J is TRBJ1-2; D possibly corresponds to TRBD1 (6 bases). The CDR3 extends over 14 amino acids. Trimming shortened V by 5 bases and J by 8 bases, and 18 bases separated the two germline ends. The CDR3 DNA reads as TGTGCCAGCAGTCCCCAACAGGGATCAGGGGGCTACACCTTC. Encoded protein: CASSPQQGSGGYTF.

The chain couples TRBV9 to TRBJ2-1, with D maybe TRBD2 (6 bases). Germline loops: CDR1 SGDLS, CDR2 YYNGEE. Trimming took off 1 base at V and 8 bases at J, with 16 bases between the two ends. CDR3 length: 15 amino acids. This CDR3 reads CASSVTAGPRYEQFF. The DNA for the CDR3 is TGTGCCAGCAGCGTAACCGCGGGACCACGCTATGAGCAGTTCTTC.

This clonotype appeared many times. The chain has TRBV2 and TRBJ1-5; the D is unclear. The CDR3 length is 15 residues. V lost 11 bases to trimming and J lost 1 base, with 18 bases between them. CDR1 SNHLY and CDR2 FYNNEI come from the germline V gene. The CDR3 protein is CAASDPRASNQPQHF. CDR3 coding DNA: TGTGCCGCCTCTGATCCAAGGGCGAGCAATCAGCCCCAGCATTTT.

This CDR3 reads CASSLVSGTSNEQYF. The CDR3 DNA sequence: TGCGCCAGCAGCTTGGTATCGGGAACGTCCAACGAGCAGTACTTC. V and J are TRBV5-1 and TRBJ2-7; tentatively, D is TRBD2 (5 bases). Germline V gives CDR1 SGHRS, CDR2 YFSETQ. CDR3 length: 15 amino acids. V lost 0 bases to trimming and J lost 5 bases, with 15 bases between them. The full variable domain, in which reference TRBV5-1 and TRBJ2-7 provide the parts outside the CDR3, is KAGVTQTPRYLIKTRGQQVTLSCSPISGHRSVSWYQQTPGQGLQFLFEYFSETQRNKGNFPGRFSGRQFSNSRSEMNVSTLELGDSALYLCASSLVSGTSNEQYFGPGTRLTVT.

The DNA for the CDR3 is TGTGCCTGGAGTGGCCGGGGGAGGGATCAGCCCCAGCATTTT. Its translation: CAWSGRGRDQPQHF. The chain employs TRBV30 and TRBJ1-5; the D gene is possibly TRBD1 (5 bases). There are 14 residues in the CDR3. Germline V gene lookup returns CDR1 GTSNPN and CDR2 SVGIG (reference sequence). The ends were cut back, 1 base at V and 5 bases at J, with 12 bases in the middle.

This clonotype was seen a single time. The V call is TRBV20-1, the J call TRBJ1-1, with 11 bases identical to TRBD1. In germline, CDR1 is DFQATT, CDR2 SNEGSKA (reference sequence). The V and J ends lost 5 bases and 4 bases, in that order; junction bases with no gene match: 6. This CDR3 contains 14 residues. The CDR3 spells CSASTGTGGTEAFF. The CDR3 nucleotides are TGCAGTGCTTCTACAGGGACAGGGGGCACTGAAGCTTTCTTT.

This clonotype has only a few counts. As DNA, the CDR3 is TGCAGTGCTAGAGGGGGACTAGCGGGAGACAATGAGCAGTTCTTC. Protein: CSARGGLAGDNEQFF. The V gene is TRBV20-1, the J gene TRBJ2-1, with TRBD2 identical over 14 bases. The CDR3 runs 15 residues. Germline V gives CDR1 DFQATT, CDR2 SNEGSKA (reference sequence). After removal of 1 base from V and 5 bases from J, the junction contained 1 base not matched to a gene.

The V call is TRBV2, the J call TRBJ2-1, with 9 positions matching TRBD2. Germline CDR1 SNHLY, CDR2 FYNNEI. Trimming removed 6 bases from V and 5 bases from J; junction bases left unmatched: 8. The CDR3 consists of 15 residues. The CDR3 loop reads CASRKGASGDNEQFF. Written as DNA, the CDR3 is TGTGCCAGCAGAAAGGGTGCTAGCGGGGACAATGAGCAGTTCTTC.

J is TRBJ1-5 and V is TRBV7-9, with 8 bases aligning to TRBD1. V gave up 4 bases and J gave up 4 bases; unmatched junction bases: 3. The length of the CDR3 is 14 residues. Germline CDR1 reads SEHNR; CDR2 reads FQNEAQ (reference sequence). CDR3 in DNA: TGTGCCAGCAGCTATACAGGGGGAAATCAGCCCCAGCATTTT. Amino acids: CASSYTGGNQPQHF.

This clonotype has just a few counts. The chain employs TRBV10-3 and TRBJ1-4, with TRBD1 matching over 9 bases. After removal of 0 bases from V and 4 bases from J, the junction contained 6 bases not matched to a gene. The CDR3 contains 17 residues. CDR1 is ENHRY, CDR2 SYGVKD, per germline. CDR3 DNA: TGTGCCATCAGTGAGTCGGAGACAGGGGGTTTTAATGAAAAACTGTTTTTT. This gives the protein CAISESETGGFNEKLFF.

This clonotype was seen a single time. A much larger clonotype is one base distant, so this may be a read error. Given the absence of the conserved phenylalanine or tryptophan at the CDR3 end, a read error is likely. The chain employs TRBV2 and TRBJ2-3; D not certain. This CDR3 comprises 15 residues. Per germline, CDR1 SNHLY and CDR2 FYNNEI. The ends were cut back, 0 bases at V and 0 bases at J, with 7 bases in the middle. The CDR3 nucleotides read TGTGCCAGCAGTGAAGCGCGCGGAAGCACAGATACGCAGTATGTT. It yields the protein CASSEARGSTDTQYV.

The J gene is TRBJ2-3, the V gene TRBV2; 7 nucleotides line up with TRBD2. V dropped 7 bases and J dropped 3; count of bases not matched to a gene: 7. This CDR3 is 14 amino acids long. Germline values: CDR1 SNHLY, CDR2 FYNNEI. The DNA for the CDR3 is TGTGCCAGCAAAGGCGGGGGAGGGACAGATACGCAGTATTTT. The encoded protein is CASKGGGGTDTQYF. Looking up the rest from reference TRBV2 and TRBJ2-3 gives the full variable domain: EPEVTQTPSHQVTQMGQEVILRCVPISNHLYFYWYRQILGQKVEFLVSFYNNEISEKSEIFDDQFSVERPDGSNFTLKIRSTKLEDSAMYFCASKGGGGTDTQYFGPGTRLTVL.

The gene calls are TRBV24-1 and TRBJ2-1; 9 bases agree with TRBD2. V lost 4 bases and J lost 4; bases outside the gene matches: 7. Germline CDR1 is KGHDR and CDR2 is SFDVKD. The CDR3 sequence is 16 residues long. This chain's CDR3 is CATSESGLAYYNEQFF. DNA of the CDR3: TGTGCCACCAGTGAATCCGGACTAGCGTATTACAATGAGCAGTTCTTC.

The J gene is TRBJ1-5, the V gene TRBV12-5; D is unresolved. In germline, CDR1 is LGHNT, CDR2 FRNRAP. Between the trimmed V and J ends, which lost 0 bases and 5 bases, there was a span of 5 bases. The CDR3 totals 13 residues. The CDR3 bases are TGTGCTAGTGGTTTGGTATTAGATCAGCCCCAGCATTTT. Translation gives CASGLVLDQPQHF. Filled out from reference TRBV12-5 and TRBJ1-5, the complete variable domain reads DARVTQTPRHKVTEMGQEVTMRCQPILGHNTVFWYRQTMMQGLELLAYFRNRAPLDDSGMPKDRFSAEMPDATLATLKIQPSEPRDSAVYFCASGLVLDQPQHFGDGTRLSIL.

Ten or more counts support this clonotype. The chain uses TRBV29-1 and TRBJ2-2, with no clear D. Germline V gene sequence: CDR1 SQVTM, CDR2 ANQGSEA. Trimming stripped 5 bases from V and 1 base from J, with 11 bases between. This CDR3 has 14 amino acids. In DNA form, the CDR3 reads TGCAGCGTTAAATCTCTACTGAACACCGGGGAGCTGTTTTTT. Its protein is CSVKSLLNTGELFF.

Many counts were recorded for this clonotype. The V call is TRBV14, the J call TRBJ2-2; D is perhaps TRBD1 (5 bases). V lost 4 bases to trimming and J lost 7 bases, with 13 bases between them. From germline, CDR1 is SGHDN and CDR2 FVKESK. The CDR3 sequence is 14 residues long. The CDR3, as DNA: TGTGCCAGCAGCCTACTTAGGGGCCACGGGGAGCTGTTTTTT. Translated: CASSLLRGHGELFF.

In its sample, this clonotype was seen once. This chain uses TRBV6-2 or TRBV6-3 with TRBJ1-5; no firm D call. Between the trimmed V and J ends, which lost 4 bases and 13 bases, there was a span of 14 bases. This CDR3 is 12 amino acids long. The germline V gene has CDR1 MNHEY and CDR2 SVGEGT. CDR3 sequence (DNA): TGTGCCAGCAGTTGGATACGCGTAGCACAGCATTTT. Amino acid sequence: CASSWIRVAQHF.